Each of the 23 T cell receptor beta chains below was sequenced from the same sample in a study of blood T cell repertoires in COVID-19. Assay: immunoSEQ multiplex PCR; the TCRdb copy retains only in-frame clones and omits some. The table records about 210,000 clones, approximately 90% of them present only once. The sequenced material came from peripheral blood. Receptors were obtained from a woman aged 35 to 49 with acute or convalescent COVID-19.

The chain couples TRBV3-1 (or the pseudogene TRBV3-2) to TRBJ2-1; D perhaps matches TRBD1 (6 bases). Trimming left V 10 bases short and J 9 bases short, with 13 bases between. There are 11 residues in the CDR3. Germline lookup yields CDR1 LGHDT and CDR2 YNNKEL (reference sequence). Written as DNA, the CDR3 is TGTGCCACAACAGGGATTCGTGAGCAGTTCTTC. Protein product: CATTGIREQFF.

The CDR3 sequence: CASSQGSNTGELFF. The CDR3 DNA sequence: TGCGCCAGCAGCCAGGGATCGAACACCGGGGAGCTGTTTTTT. The gene calls are TRBV5-1 and TRBJ2-2, with a tentative D call TRBD1 (5 bases). The CDR3 totals 14 residues. Trimming took off 4 bases at V and 0 bases at J, with 7 bases between the two ends. The germline CDR1 and CDR2 sequences are SGHRS and YFSETQ.

This rearrangement joins TRBV2 to TRBJ2-2; tentative D call: TRBD2 (6 bases). From germline, CDR1 is SNHLY and CDR2 FYNNEI. The CDR3 spans 14 residues. V was pared by 10 bases and J by 6 bases, with 18 bases between. The CDR3 region has the DNA TGTGCCACCGTTAGCGGTCGCCGAGCCGGGGAGCTGTTTTTT. Protein sequence: CATVSGRRAGELFF.

This clone showed up just once. The V call is TRBV9, the J call TRBJ2-1; 10 nucleotides line up with TRBD2. V lost 0 bases and J lost 6; bases outside the gene matches: 9. CDR1 SGDLS and CDR2 YYNGEE come from the germline V gene. The CDR3 is made up of 17 amino acids. The CDR3 loop is CASSVGVAGGQGNEQFF. For the CDR3, the DNA is TGTGCCAGCAGCGTAGGCGTAGCGGGGGGCCAAGGCAATGAGCAGTTCTTC. The full variable domain, rest sourced from reference TRBV9 and TRBJ2-1, is DSGVTQTPKHLITATGQRVTLRCSPRSGDLSVYWYQQSLDQGLQFLIQYYNGEERAKGNILERFSAQQFPDLHSELNLSSLELGDSALYFCASSVGVAGGQGNEQFFGPGTRLTVL.

The gene calls are TRBV2 and TRBJ1-4; D is undetermined. This CDR3 region has 14 residues. Deletions cut 7 bases from V and 0 bases from J, with 9 bases between. CDR1 and CDR2 from the germline V gene are SNHLY and FYNNEI. The CDR3 loop is CASTSSATNEKLFF. In DNA, the CDR3 is TGTGCCAGCACCTCGAGTGCAACTAATGAAAAACTGTTTTTT.

In this sample, this clone turned up once. The V gene is TRBV4-2, the J gene TRBJ1-2; D is undetermined. CDR3 length: 16 residues. With 1 base removed from V and 3 bases from J, the gap between germline ends came to 15 bases. Germline CDR1 is LGHNA and CDR2 is YNFKEQ. CDR3 bases: TGTGCCAGCAGCCAAGGAGGCGCGGGGAGCGACTATGGCTACACCTTC. Protein product: CASSQGGAGSDYGYTF.

This chain joins TRBV7-8 and TRBJ1-4; unclear D gene. Trimming removed 2 bases at V and 0 bases at J, with 7 bases between. CDR3 size: 15 residues. Germline V gives CDR1 SGHVS, CDR2 FQNEAQ. CDR3 nucleotide sequence: TGTGCCAGCAGCTTATTACCTACAACTAATGAAAAACTGTTTTTT. Translated, it gives CASSLLPTTNEKLFF.

The chain has TRBV25-1 and TRBJ1-6, with D maybe TRBD1 (5 bases). CDR1 and CDR2 (germline): MGHDK, SYGVNS. CDR3 length equals 14 residues. Trimming stripped 7 bases from V and 0 bases from J, with 7 bases between. CDR3 sequence reads: CASIDSSYNSPLHF. As DNA, the CDR3 is TGTGCCAGCATCGACAGCTCCTATAATTCACCCCTCCACTTT.

This sequence joins TRBV10-1 and TRBJ2-3; 9 nucleotides line up with TRBD1. This CDR3 is built from 16 residues. Germline CDR1 is WNHNN and CDR2 is SYGVQD (reference sequence). The trim removed 5 bases at V and 3 bases at J, leaving 9 bases unmatched. The CDR3 loop reads CASSPGQGVGTDTQYF. The CDR3 DNA reads as TGCGCCAGCAGTCCGGGACAGGGAGTGGGTACAGATACGCAGTATTTT.

This rearrangement joins TRBV7-9 to TRBJ2-1, with 7 bases matching TRBD2. Germline trimming cut 3 bases from V and 8 bases from J; bases unmatched to any gene: 13. The CDR3 loop spans 16 amino acids. The V gene's germline CDR1 is SEHNR and CDR2 FQNEAQ (reference sequence). The CDR3 DNA follows: TGTGCCAGCAGCTTTGATTGGGGGGGGAGTCCCTATGAGCAGTTCTTC. Its translation: CASSFDWGGSPYEQFF.

This clone was seen a few times. The DNA of the CDR3 is TGTGCCAGCTCGGGCGGGGGCCATAGCACAGATACGCAGTATTTT. Translation gives CASSGGGHSTDTQYF. The chain couples TRBV18 to TRBJ2-3, with D perhaps matching TRBD2 (7 bases). Trimming took 6 bases from V and 0 from J, leaving 13 bases between them. Germline assignment: CDR1 KGHSH and CDR2 LQKENI. There are 15 residues in the CDR3.

A note on this clone: This sample also contains other DNA sequences that code for the same CDR3. The chain uses TRBV6-5 and TRBJ2-5; D is undetermined. This CDR3 has 14 residues. Germline V CDR1 and CDR2: MNHEY, SVGAGI. Deletions cut 0 bases from V and 1 base from J, with 6 bases between. This CDR3 reads CASSYSGSQETQYF. The CDR3 DNA reads TGTGCCAGCAGTTACTCTGGCAGCCAAGAGACCCAGTACTTC.

This chain connects TRBV5-4 to TRBJ2-3, with 9 positions matching TRBD2. CDR1 is SGHNT and CDR2 is YYREEE in the germline V gene (reference sequence). V dropped 3 bases and J dropped 5; count of bases not matched to a gene: 7. CDR3 length: 15 amino acids. CDR3 sequence reads: CASSSRGGELDTQYF. The CDR3 DNA is TGTGCCAGCAGCTCGCGCGGGGGGGAATTAGATACGCAGTATTTT. The full variable domain, with the rest looked up from reference TRBV5-4 and TRBJ2-3, is ETGVTQSPTHLIKTRGQQVTLRCSSQSGHNTVSWYQQALGQGPQFIFQYYREEENGRGNFPPRFSGLQFPNYSSELNVNALELDDSALYLCASSSRGGELDTQYFGPGTRLTVL.

CDR3 nucleotides: TGTGCCAGCAGCACCGAGAGGGGGACAGCCTATGGCTACACCTTC. Translation gives CASSTERGTAYGYTF. The chain carries TRBV9 and TRBJ1-2; 7 positions match TRBD1. With 4 bases clipped from V and 4 bases from J, the junction kept 10 bases outside the gene matches. The CDR3 has 15 residues. Germline values: CDR1 SGDLS, CDR2 YYNGEE.

The V gene is TRBV10-3, the J gene TRBJ1-1, with TRBD1 as a possible D gene (5 bases). This CDR3 is built from 13 residues. The V gene's germline CDR1 is ENHRY and CDR2 SYGVKD. V lost 5 bases and J 1 base, leaving 8 bases between the germline ends. CDR3 loop: CAISRQGNTEAFF. The CDR3 region has the DNA TGTGCCATCAGTAGGCAGGGGAACACTGAAGCTTTCTTT.

The chain employs TRBV4-2 and TRBJ2-3; D possibly corresponds to TRBD2 (5 bases). Germline loops: CDR1 LGHNA, CDR2 YNFKEQ. The CDR3 sequence is 15 residues long. V shed 1 base and J shed 0 bases, with 8 bases lying between them. DNA of the CDR3: TGTGCCAGCAGCCAAGGCAGCGGTAGCACAGATACGCAGTATTTT. Its translation is CASSQGSGSTDTQYF.

The V gene is TRBV9, the J gene TRBJ2-3; TRBD1 matches 10 bases. V shed 6 bases, J shed 6 bases, and the junction held 7 bases outside the gene matches. This CDR3 spans 14 amino acids. Germline lookup yields CDR1 SGDLS and CDR2 YYNGEE. For the CDR3, the DNA is TGTGCCAGCACACCGACAGGGGGCCGCGATACGCAGTATTTT. The encoded protein is CASTPTGGRDTQYF.

DNA for the CDR3: TGTGCCAGCAGCTTGGCCGTCAGGGGGCTGTATGGCTACACCTTC. It encodes CASSLAVRGLYGYTF. V and J are TRBV5-5 and TRBJ1-2, with 8 bases matching TRBD1. V was clipped by 0 bases and J by 5 bases; unmatched bases: 6. Germline V gene lookup returns CDR1 SGHKS and CDR2 YYEKEE (reference sequence). The CDR3 has 15 amino acids.

The chain uses TRBV4-1 and TRBJ1-2; D perhaps matches TRBD1 (5 bases). The germline V gene has CDR1 MGHRA and CDR2 YSYEKL. V lost 1 base and J lost 6, with 15 bases in between. CDR3 length equals 15 residues. The CDR3, as DNA: TGCGCCAGCAGCCAAGGGCCAGGGACTTTGCATGGCTACACCTTC. As protein: CASSQGPGTLHGYTF.

The chain couples TRBV10-3 to TRBJ2-1; TRBD2 agrees at 11 bases. From germline, CDR1 is ENHRY and CDR2 SYGVKD. The junction had 4 bases not matched to a gene; V was cut back by 2 bases and J by 4 bases. The CDR3 contains 16 residues. In DNA form, the CDR3 reads TGTGCCATCAGTGAGCCTAGCGGGGGGCCTTACAATGAGCAGTTCTTC. Its protein product is CAISEPSGGPYNEQFF.

The V call is TRBV11-2, the J call TRBJ2-7; D gene unclear. The CDR3 consists of 13 residues. Trimming pared 1 base from V and 3 bases from J, leaving 7 bases between. Germline V gives CDR1 SGHAT, CDR2 FQNNGV. This chain's CDR3 is CASSLGQIYEQYV. The CDR3 nucleotides are TGTGCCAGCAGCTTAGGTCAGATCTACGAGCAGTACGTC.

The rearrangement uses TRBV5-1 and TRBJ2-5; 8 nucleotides line up with TRBD2. Germline V CDR1 and CDR2: SGHRS, YFSETQ. After removal of 2 bases from V and 5 bases from J, the junction contained 8 bases not matched to a gene. This CDR3 region has 15 residues. CDR3 sequence: CASSFSGGAGETQYF. The CDR3 bases are TGCGCCAGCAGCTTTTCCGGGGGGGCCGGGGAGACCCAGTACTTC. The whole variable domain, filled in from reference TRBV5-1 and TRBJ2-5, reads KAGVTQTPRYLIKTRGQQVTLSCSPISGHRSVSWYQQTPGQGLQFLFEYFSETQRNKGNFPGRFSGRQFSNSRSEMNVSTLELGDSALYLCASSFSGGAGETQYFGPGTRLLVL.

The chain recombines TRBV7-7 with TRBJ2-5, with a tentative D call TRBD2 (6 bases). The CDR3 extends over 15 amino acids. The germline V and J ends were trimmed by 1 base and 4 bases, with 13 bases remaining between them. CDR1 SSHAT and CDR2 FNYEAQ come from the germline V gene (reference sequence). The CDR3 spells CASSLVGAGGETQYF. CDR3 DNA sequence: TGTGCCAGCAGCTTAGTGGGCGCCGGGGGAGAGACCCAGTACTTC.